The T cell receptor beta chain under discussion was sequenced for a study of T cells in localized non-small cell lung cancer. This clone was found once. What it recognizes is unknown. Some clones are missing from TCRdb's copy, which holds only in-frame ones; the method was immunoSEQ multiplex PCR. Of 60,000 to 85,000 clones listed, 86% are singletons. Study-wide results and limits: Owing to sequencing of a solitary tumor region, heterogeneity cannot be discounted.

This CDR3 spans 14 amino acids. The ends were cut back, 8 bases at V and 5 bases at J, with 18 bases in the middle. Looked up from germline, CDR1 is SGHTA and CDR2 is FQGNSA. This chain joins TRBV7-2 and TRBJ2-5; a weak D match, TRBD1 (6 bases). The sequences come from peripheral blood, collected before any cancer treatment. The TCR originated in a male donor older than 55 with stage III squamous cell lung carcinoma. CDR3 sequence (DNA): TGTGCCAGCTCCTTAGGGGGTAGCGAGGAGACCCAGTACTTC. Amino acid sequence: CASSLGGSEETQYF.